This T cell receptor (beta chain) emerged from a study of T cell responses to AZD1222 COVID-19 vaccine. General study findings and limits: Across spike, vaccine-associated CD4 TCRs were found, dominant at 160-218 and 743-854. White British donors predominated, females outnumbered males, and clonal diversity was possibly underestimated. Breadth and depth of Spike-specific TCRs rose after two AZD1222 doses.

Profiling relied on immunoSEQ multiplex PCR, and the TCRdb table lists in-frame clones only, not all of them. The sample contains 100,000 to 140,000 clones, approximately 90% of which appear only once. Germline CDR1 is WNHNN and CDR2 is SYGVQD (reference sequence). The germline V and J ends were trimmed by 3 bases and 0 bases, with 14 bases remaining between them. The CDR3 sequence is 16 residues long. Turning to this clone: The target antigen is unknown.

The chain uses TRBV10-1 and TRBJ2-5, with TRBD1 as a possible D gene (5 bases). The source was peripheral blood, collected 28 days after the second AZD1222 dose. This TCR was sampled from an adult who received the AZD1222 COVID-19 vaccine. The CDR3 DNA follows: TGCGCCAGCAGTGATATCCAGGGCCCGTACCAAGAGACCCAGTACTTC. Residues: CASSDIQGPYQETQYF.